Listed below are T cell receptor beta chains from one sample, sequenced in a study of beta chain features in type 1 diabetes. Generated by immunoSEQ multiplex PCR, the TCRdb table keeps only in-frame clones and is missing some. The sample comprises hundreds of thousands of clones, roughly 13% of which are singletons, and 0.02% to 0.025% rests with the top ten. Source material: naive CD4+ T cells from blood. Receptor source: a man younger than 35 with type 1 diabetes. Both conserved end residues are part of each CDR3. The D gene is left open where the match is weak. Clone size, where shown, is once, few, many, or a class for clones that have expanded.

V gene	clone size	D gene	J gene	CDR3 protein	CDR3 DNA
TRBV7-8	-	-	TRBJ2-5	CASSLVGIETQYF	TGTGCCAGCAGCTTAGTGGGCATAGAGACCCAGTACTTC
TRBV7-9	few	-	TRBJ2-5	CASNKRQGHLEQTQYF	TGTGCCAGCAACAAGAGGCAGGGGCACTTGGAGCAGACCCAGTACTTC
TRBV7-9	-	-	TRBJ2-3	CASSSGRNADTQYF	TGTGCCAGCAGCTCGGGACGGAACGCAGATACGCAGTATTTT
TRBV12-2	few	-	TRBJ2-1	CASRLGPSGGYNEQFF	TGTGCAAGTCGCTTAGGTCCTAGCGGGGGGTACAATGAGCAGTTCTTC
TRBV14	few	-	TRBJ2-7	CATARGSGEQYF	TGTGCCACTGCTCGCGGATCAGGCGAGCAGTACTTC
TRBV9	-	-	TRBJ1-1	CASSDSVTNTEAFF	TGTGCCAGCAGCGACAGTGTAACGAACACTGAAGCTTTCTTT
TRBV28	-	-	TRBJ1-2	CASRRTAAYGYTF	TGTGCCAGTCGAAGGACAGCAGCCTATGGCTACACCTTC
TRBV7-6	-	-	TRBJ1-3	CASSRGASGNTIYF	TGTGCCAGCAGCAGAGGGGCTAGTGGAAACACCATATATTTT
TRBV30	-	-	TRBJ1-1	CAWSVGGHTEAFF	TGTGCCTGGAGTGTCGGGGGCCACACTGAAGCTTTCTTT
TRBV15	few	-	TRBJ2-7	CATSRNTGREQYF	TGTGCCACCAGCAGAAATACAGGTCGCGAGCAGTACTTC
TRBV29-1	-	TRBD1	TRBJ1-4	CSVERQQGVNEKLFF	TGCAGCGTTGAACGCCAACAGGGGGTTAATGAAAAACTGTTTTTT
TRBV25-1	few	-	TRBJ2-3	CASSDWTLVPSDTQYF	TGTGCCAGCAGTGACTGGACACTGGTACCCTCAGATACGCAGTATTTT
TRBV10-3	-	TRBD1	TRBJ1-1	CAIRDTGGKEAFF	TGTGCCATCAGAGACACAGGGGGTAAGGAAGCTTTCTTT
TRBV18	few	-	TRBJ1-1	CASSPPSSGGPAFF	TGTGCCAGCTCACCACCGAGCTCCGGGGGGCCTGCTTTCTTT
TRBV28	few	-	TRBJ2-1	CASSLAAISYNEQFF	TGTGCCAGCAGTTTAGCGGCTATCTCCTACAATGAGCAGTTCTTC
TRBV6-6	-	TRBD2	TRBJ2-3	CASSYEPGLAPDTQYF	TGTGCCAGCAGTTACGAGCCGGGACTAGCCCCAGATACGCAGTATTTT
TRBV5-4	few	TRBD1	TRBJ1-1	CASSQNRGLNTEAFF	TGTGCCAGCAGCCAGAACAGGGGGCTGAACACTGAAGCTTTCTTT
TRBV29-1	few	TRBD1	TRBJ1-1	CSVSTGGETEAFF	TGCAGCGTTTCGACAGGGGGTGAAACTGAAGCTTTCTTT
TRBV2	-	TRBD1	TRBJ1-5	CASSEEQGPNQPQHF	TGTGCCAGCAGTGAGGAACAGGGGCCGAATCAGCCCCAGCATTTT
TRBV5-1	-	-	TRBJ2-6	CASSLEYGTGANVLTF	TGCGCCAGCAGCTTGGAGTACGGGACTGGGGCCAACGTCCTGACTTTC
TRBV5-1	-	-	TRBJ1-1	CASSLAGSDTEAFF	TGCGCCAGCAGCTTGGCGGGCAGCGACACTGAAGCTTTCTTT
TRBV7-2	few	TRBD2	TRBJ2-1	CASSSYSLAGGHNEQFF	TGTGCCAGCAGCTCCTACTCACTAGCGGGGGGGCACAATGAGCAGTTCTTC
TRBV19	-	TRBD2	TRBJ2-3	CASSRGGLTDTQYF	TGTGCCAGTAGTCGGGGGGGACTCACAGATACGCAGTATTTT
TRBV29-1	few	-	TRBJ1-1	CSVEGVTEAFF	TGCAGCGTTGAAGGGGTCACTGAAGCTTTCTTT
TRBV5-1	-	-	TRBJ1-2	CASSLGPGNQDYTF	TGCGCCAGCAGCTTAGGCCCAGGGAACCAGGACTACACCTTC
TRBV4-1	-	-	TRBJ2-3	CASSQDGTVAGRTDTQYF	TGCGCCAGCAGCCAAGATGGGACGGTCGCCGGCCGCACAGATACGCAGTATTTT
TRBV28	-	-	TRBJ2-7	CASSLDTPYEQYF	TGTGCCAGCAGTTTAGATACCCCCTACGAGCAGTACTTC
TRBV30	few	-	TRBJ1-5	CAWRLTEQPQHF	TGTGCCTGGAGGCTGACCGAACAGCCCCAGCATTTT
TRBV6-4	-	-	TRBJ2-1	CASSGILGSEQFF	TGTGCCAGCAGTGGCATCCTCGGGAGTGAGCAGTTCTTC
TRBV10-3	-	-	TRBJ2-1	CAIRGGGNEQFF	TGTGCCATCCGGGGAGGAGGGAATGAGCAGTTCTTC
TRBV11-2	-	-	TRBJ1-2	CASSLDWGDNYGYTF	TGTGCCAGCAGCTTAGACTGGGGGGATAACTATGGCTACACCTTC
TRBV5-1	few	-	TRBJ2-2	CASSLSAANTGELFF	TGCGCCAGCAGCTTGTCTGCAGCGAACACCGGGGAGCTGTTTTTT
TRBV11-3	few	-	TRBJ2-5	CASRRGGALETQYF	TGTGCCAGCAGACGTGGAGGGGCCCTAGAGACCCAGTACTTC
TRBV18	few	-	TRBJ2-3	CASSALDSTDTQYF	TGTGCCAGCTCAGCTCTCGACAGCACAGATACGCAGTATTTT
TRBV29-1	-	TRBD1	TRBJ2-2	CSGEGTGQGGTGELFF	TGCAGCGGTGAGGGAACCGGACAGGGAGGAACCGGGGAGCTGTTTTTT
TRBV5-4	few	-	TRBJ2-7	CASSLQGRTRGQYF	TGTGCCAGCAGCTTACAGGGAAGGACACGCGGGCAGTACTTC
TRBV6-6	-	-	TRBJ1-1	CASSYPTNTEAFF	TGTGCCAGCAGTTACCCCACGAACACTGAAGCTTTCTTT
TRBV10-3	few	-	TRBJ2-3	CAISESSTDTQYF	TGTGCCATCAGTGAGTCCTCGACAGATACGCAGTATTTT
TRBV18	few	-	TRBJ2-2	CASSPLSTTGNTGELFF	TGTGCCAGCTCACCATTATCTACGACAGGGAACACCGGGGAGCTGTTTTTT
TRBV4-1	few	-	TRBJ1-2	CASSQVDREPGYTF	TGCGCCAGCAGCCAAGTTGACCGGGAGCCAGGCTACACCTTC
TRBV12-5	few	-	TRBJ1-2	CASGPNYGYTF	TGTGCTAGTGGCCCGAACTATGGCTACACCTTC
TRBV30	few	-	TRBJ1-1	CAWSGLGNMNTEAFF	TGTGCCTGGAGTGGTCTAGGGAACATGAACACTGAAGCTTTCTTT
TRBV5-1	-	TRBD1	TRBJ2-6	CASKVGDSISGANVLTF	TGCGCCAGCAAGGTAGGGGACAGTATCTCTGGGGCCAACGTCCTGACTTTC
TRBV30	many	TRBD1	TRBJ2-1	CAWDRGVDNEQFF	TGTGCCTGGGACAGGGGAGTGGACAATGAGCAGTTCTTC
TRBV4-1	-	-	TRBJ2-6	CASSQDRKVSGANVLTF	TGCGCCAGCAGCCAAGATCGTAAGGTATCTGGGGCCAACGTCCTGACTTTC